The clone carrying this T cell receptor beta chain has more than one count but fewer than ten. This sample was taken from a study of blood T cell repertoires in COVID-19. From germline, CDR1 is LNHDA and CDR2 SQIVND (reference sequence). With 2 bases removed from V and 0 bases from J, the gap between germline ends came to 8 bases. This CDR3 region has 16 residues. Original data processing: Nucleated cell number was recorded as an estimate derived from reference gene primer amplification. Only in-frame clones appear in the TCRdb table, and some are missing; sequencing was by immunoSEQ multiplex PCR. V and J calls plus clone size are reproduced from that table; the DNA served to infer D and trimming. Among 200,000 or so clones, roughly 88% were seen once, and the ten largest hold roughly 3.7%.

The sequence was collected from a woman aged 25 to 39 who had been exposed to COVID-19. The V call is TRBV19, the J call TRBJ2-6, with D possibly TRBD1 on 5 matching bases. The specimen was PBMCs or T cells enriched from blood (not recorded which). CDR3 region: CASSITQGSGANVLTF. The CDR3 DNA reads TGTGCCAGTAGTATAACGCAGGGCTCTGGGGCCAACGTCCTGACTTTC.